A single sample gave rise to the 25 T cell receptor beta chains below, sequenced in a study of shared clonotypes between healthy human individuals. Naive CD8 populations comprised CD45RO-negative cells positively selected for CCR7, excluding terminally differentiated effector memory CD45RA+ cells. Libraries were prepared by immunoSEQ multiplex PCR; TCRdb keeps only in-frame clonotypes and omits some of them. The sample lists about 820,000 clones; about 91% were seen once. The sequenced sample consisted of naive CD8+ T cells sorted from blood. These receptors were taken from a man between 25 and 39 years old in good health.

The J gene is TRBJ2-1, the V gene TRBV29-1; maybe TRBD2 (6 bases). Germline V gives CDR1 SQVTM, CDR2 ANQGSEA. V lost 4 bases and J lost 0, with 10 bases in between. The CDR3 length is 14 residues. The CDR3 sequence: CSVGAGDSYNEQFF. CDR3 in DNA: TGCAGCGTTGGAGCGGGCGACTCCTACAATGAGCAGTTCTTC.

The chain uses TRBV4-1 and TRBJ2-7, with 7 bases lining up with TRBD2. In germline, CDR1 is MGHRA, CDR2 YSYEKL. CDR3 length: 18 residues. V lost 2 bases and J lost 2; bases outside the gene matches: 15. CDR3 loop: CASSQNLAPGTTTYEQYF. The DNA of the CDR3 is TGCGCCAGCAGCCAAAACCTCGCCCCCGGGACTACTACCTACGAGCAGTACTTC.

The V gene is TRBV28, the J gene TRBJ2-7, with D perhaps TRBD2 (5 bases). V was clipped by 7 bases and J by 4 bases, with 17 bases between them. CDR1 MDHEN and CDR2 SYDVKM come from the germline V gene. The CDR3 is made up of 14 amino acids. The CDR3 protein is CASTTRRGMYEQYF. The DNA for the CDR3 is TGTGCCAGCACCACACGACGGGGTATGTACGAGCAGTACTTC.

Only one count was recorded for this clone. V usage is TRBV19 and J usage is TRBJ1-5, with TRBD1 matching 7 bases. CDR3 length: 14 residues. V dropped 6 bases and J dropped 3; count of bases not matched to a gene: 5. Germline lookup yields CDR1 LNHDA and CDR2 SQIVND (reference sequence). Here the CDR3 DNA reads TGTGCCAGTAGCTCGGGACAGTTCAATCAGCCCCAGCATTTT. Its translation: CASSSGQFNQPQHF.

V usage is TRBV5-6 and J usage is TRBJ2-3; tentative D call: TRBD2 (5 bases). V lost 1 base and J lost 14, with 17 bases in between. Germline values: CDR1 SGHDT, CDR2 YYEEEE. This CDR3 comprises 13 residues. In DNA form, the CDR3 reads TGTGCCAGCAGCTTGAACGGGATATCTTGGTGGTATTTT. As protein: CASSLNGISWWYF.

This chain uses TRBV7-2 with TRBJ1-2; TRBD1 matches 8 bases. Trimming cost V 5 bases and J 1 base; bases outside gene matches: 12. Germline CDR1 and CDR2: SGHTA and FQGNSA. This CDR3 has 17 amino acids. The CDR3 protein is CASSVLSSGGDNYGYTF. The CDR3 nucleotides read TGTGCCAGCAGCGTATTAAGCTCAGGGGGCGATAACTATGGCTACACCTTC.

This rearrangement joins TRBV4-1 to TRBJ2-5, with a possible D match to TRBD2 (6 bases). Germline-derived CDR1 and CDR2 are MGHRA and YSYEKL. V shed 3 bases and J shed 2 bases, with 7 bases lying between them. CDR3 length: 13 residues. CDR3 in amino acids: CASSQEGQETQYF. CDR3 sequence (DNA): TGCGCCAGCAGCCAGGAGGGGCAAGAGACCCAGTACTTC.

The chain links TRBV7-6 to TRBJ2-7; D ambiguous. CDR3 length equals 14 residues. The V end lost 5 bases, the J end lost 4 bases, and 15 bases lay between the germline ends. Germline assignment: CDR1 SGHVS and CDR2 FNYEAQ. The CDR3 DNA reads as TGTGCCAGCAGCCCGGGCACTGAAATATACGAGCAGTACTTC. Protein product: CASSPGTEIYEQYF.

V and J are TRBV7-9 and TRBJ2-3; possibly TRBD2 for D (6 bases). This CDR3 region has 16 residues. Trimming took 5 bases from V and 4 from J, leaving 19 bases between them. The V gene's germline CDR1 is SEHNR and CDR2 FQNEAQ (reference sequence). CDR3 sequence reads: CASSPRDSPGPDTQYF. The CDR3 region has the DNA TGTGCCAGCAGCCCCAGGGACTCGCCGGGGCCAGATACGCAGTATTTT.

This clone was counted only a few times. Distinct nucleotide sequences in the sample also encode this CDR3. This chain uses TRBV30 with TRBJ1-1, with D uncertain. In germline, CDR1 is GTSNPN, CDR2 SVGIG (reference sequence). Trimming took off 0 bases at V and 1 base at J, with 6 bases between the two ends. This CDR3 comprises 13 residues. CDR3 in DNA: TGTGCCTGGAGTGTACTCGGGAACACTGAAGCTTTCTTT. Translating it yields CAWSVLGNTEAFF.

The V and J genes are TRBV4-1 and TRBJ2-4; D possibly uses TRBD1 or TRBD2 (5 bases each). CDR1 and CDR2 from the germline V gene are MGHRA and YSYEKL. Trimming shortened V by 2 bases and J by 5 bases, and 10 bases separated the two germline ends. This CDR3 contains 14 residues. Written as DNA, the CDR3 is TGCGCCAGCAGCCAACAGGGAGCACAAAACATTCAGTACTTC. This sequence encodes CASSQQGAQNIQYF.

The chain joins TRBV9 to TRBJ2-1; 7 nucleotides line up with TRBD1. Germline V gene sequence: CDR1 SGDLS, CDR2 YYNGEE. J gave up 4 bases and V 2 bases, and 6 bases lay outside the gene matches. The CDR3 sequence is 15 residues long. This CDR3 reads CASSVRDSPYNEQFF. The CDR3 DNA follows: TGTGCCAGCAGCGTCCGGGACAGCCCTTACAATGAGCAGTTCTTC.

V usage is TRBV28 and J usage is TRBJ2-1, with D possibly TRBD2 on 5 matching bases. This CDR3 contains 15 residues. V shed 3 bases and J shed 5 bases, with 14 bases lying between them. CDR1 is MDHEN, CDR2 SYDVKM, per germline. For the CDR3, the DNA is TGTGCCAGCAGTTTGATCCCGGGAAGCAACAATGAGCAGTTCTTC. It specifies CASSLIPGSNNEQFF.

The CDR3 DNA sequence: TGTGCCAGCAGCTTAGGTGACAGAGCACACGACGAGCAGTACTTC. Its protein is CASSLGDRAHDEQYF. The chain combines TRBV11-2 with TRBJ2-7, with D possibly being TRBD1 (5 bases). V gave up 1 base and J gave up 5 bases, with 15 bases separating them. This CDR3 comprises 15 residues. CDR1 and CDR2 (germline): SGHAT, FQNNGV.

This clone appeared once. The chain combines TRBV7-2 with TRBJ2-7; no reliable D call. CDR3 length: 14 residues. The V gene's germline CDR1 is SGHTA and CDR2 FQGNSA. V shed 3 bases and J shed 2 bases, with 11 bases lying between them. This chain's CDR3 is CASSLTVDPYEQYF. The CDR3 coding sequence is TGTGCCAGCAGCTTGACTGTAGATCCCTACGAGCAGTACTTC. The variable domain in full, completed from reference TRBV7-2 and TRBJ2-7, reads GAGVSQSPSNKVTEKGKDVELRCDPISGHTALYWYRQSLGQGLEFLIYFQGNSAPDKSGLPSDRFSAERTGGSVSTLTIQRTQQEDSAVYLCASSLTVDPYEQYFGPGTRLTVT.

The table lists this clone with a count of one. This chain links TRBV2 with TRBJ2-7; 8 bases fit TRBD2. The germline V gene encodes CDR1 SNHLY and CDR2 FYNNEI. With V trimmed by 1 base and J by 3 bases, 5 bases remained unmatched. This CDR3 is 15 amino acids long. Written as DNA, the CDR3 is TGTGCCAGCAGTGAAGGCTCTAGCGGGTTCTACGAGCAGTACTTC. Its protein is CASSEGSSGFYEQYF.

V usage is TRBV6-6 and J usage is TRBJ2-5; D remains ambiguous. V was shortened by 7 bases and J by 1 base, with 13 bases between the two germline ends. The CDR3 loop spans 14 amino acids. Germline CDR1 reads MNHNY; CDR2 reads SVGAGI (reference sequence). The CDR3 DNA sequence: TGTGCCAGCACAAATCTGGCGGTCCAAGAGACCCAGTACTTC. Protein product: CASTNLAVQETQYF.

The chain is built from TRBV16 and TRBJ2-1, with D uncertain. Trimming removed 4 bases from V and 2 bases from J, with 15 bases in between. Germline V gene data show CDR1 as KGHSY and CDR2 as FQNENV. This CDR3 is built from 16 residues. CDR3 protein: CASSRRRVGAYNEQFF. The CDR3 DNA reads TGTGCCAGCAGCCGCCGAAGGGTGGGCGCCTACAATGAGCAGTTCTTC.

The chain joins TRBV5-4 to TRBJ1-1; TRBD1 matches 9 bases. CDR3 length: 15 amino acids. Trimming took 4 bases from V and 4 from J; bases not matched to a gene: 8. The germline V gene has CDR1 SGHNT and CDR2 YYREEE (reference sequence). CDR3: CASSPERQGGTEAFF. The CDR3 nucleotides read TGTGCCAGCAGCCCGGAACGACAGGGGGGCACTGAAGCTTTCTTT.

V is TRBV5-6 and J is TRBJ1-2; D gene unclear. The germline V gene encodes CDR1 SGHDT and CDR2 YYEEEE. The CDR3 spans 17 residues. V lost 4 bases and J 5 bases, leaving 24 bases between the germline ends. The DNA for the CDR3 is TGTGCCAGCAGCCCCCCAGCCGGCGGGGATTTGGAGTATGGCTACACCTTC. Protein sequence: CASSPPAGGDLEYGYTF.

The genes are TRBV10-3 and TRBJ1-1; D is undetermined. CDR3 length: 12 residues. Germline loops: CDR1 ENHRY, CDR2 SYGVKD. V dropped 10 bases and J dropped 7 bases, with 16 bases sitting between them. The CDR3: CATGDNPDEAFF. The DNA for the CDR3 is TGTGCCACCGGAGACAACCCGGATGAAGCTTTCTTT.

The chain combines TRBV19 with TRBJ2-7; 11 nucleotides match TRBD2. Germline trimming cut 4 bases from V and 3 bases from J; bases unmatched to any gene: 11. Per the germline V gene, CDR1 is LNHDA and CDR2 is SQIVND (reference sequence). The CDR3 is 17 amino acids. The CDR3: CASSTHSGRAPSYEQYF. Here the CDR3 DNA reads TGTGCCAGTAGTACCCATAGCGGGAGGGCCCCCAGCTACGAGCAGTACTTC.

As concerns this clone: At the DNA level, this CDR3 is encoded by other sequences in the same sample as well. The chain joins TRBV13 to TRBJ2-2; D is undetermined. There are 12 residues in the CDR3. CDR1 and CDR2 from the germline V gene are PRHDT and FYEKMQ (reference sequence). V gave up 3 bases and J gave up 5 bases, with 4 bases separating them. This CDR3 reads CASSFGTGELFF. DNA of the CDR3: TGTGCCAGCAGCTTCGGTACCGGGGAGCTGTTTTTT.

CDR3 sequence (DNA): TGTGCCAGTAGTATGGTCGGGGACCTACACAATGAGCAGTTCTTC. Protein: CASSMVGDLHNEQFF. The V call is TRBV19, the J call TRBJ2-1, with D possibly called TRBD1 or TRBD2 (5 bases each). The length of the CDR3 is 15 residues. V was trimmed by 3 bases and J by 5 bases, leaving 14 bases between them. The V gene's germline CDR1 is LNHDA and CDR2 SQIVND (reference sequence).

The chain recombines TRBV19 with TRBJ2-3, with D tentatively TRBD2 (6 bases). Germline CDR1 is LNHDA and CDR2 is SQIVND (reference sequence). The V gene lost 3 bases and the J gene lost 3 bases, with 19 bases spanning the gap. This CDR3 contains 17 residues. The CDR3 DNA is TGTGCCAGTAGTATTTGGTCTTGGGGGGACGGGACAGATACGCAGTATTTT. Protein: CASSIWSWGDGTDTQYF.